The 9 T cell receptor beta chains listed next were all sequenced from one sample in a study of T cells in narcolepsy. Produced via immunoSEQ multiplex PCR; TCRdb's table is partial and in-frame only. Among tens of thousands of clones listed, around 82% were seen once. The sample consisted of CD45RA- memory CD4+ T cells from PBMCs. Receptors originate from a human donor with narcolepsy.

CDR3 residues: CASNLGQVWDTEAFF. DNA for the CDR3: TGTGCCAGCAATCTAGGACAGGTATGGGACACTGAAGCTTTCTTT. J is TRBJ1-1 and V is TRBV6-8; 7 nucleotides align to TRBD1. The trim removed 7 bases at V and 3 bases at J, leaving 11 bases unmatched. The CDR3 consists of 15 residues. The V gene's germline CDR1 is MNHGY and CDR2 SAAAGT.

This chain links TRBV21-1 with TRBJ2-7. TRBV21-1 is shown as a pseudogene. This CDR3 region has 17 residues. The CDR3 protein is CASSKGVGRTSTYEQYF. CDR3 in DNA: TGTGCCAGCAGCAAAGGGGTGGGACGCACGTCCACCTACGAGCAGTACTTC.

This rearrangement joins TRBV19 to TRBJ1-1; 7 positions match TRBD1. The CDR3 runs 13 residues. J was trimmed by 10 bases and V by 5 bases; bases with no gene match: 10. Germline V gene data show CDR1 as LNHDA and CDR2 as SQIVND (reference sequence). CDR3 DNA: TGTGCCAGTAGTCATCGACAGGGCTGGGGAGCTTTCTTT. Translating gives CASSHRQGWGAFF.

This clone was counted between two and nine times. This chain connects TRBV6-1 to TRBJ1-3, with D possibly being TRBD1 (5 bases). The CDR3 runs to 16 residues. Trimming removed 2 bases at V and 2 bases at J, with 13 bases between. Germline CDR1 is MNHNS and CDR2 is SASEGT. The CDR3 loop reads CASSEQGLGAGNTIYF. The CDR3 bases are TGTGCCAGCAGTGAACAGGGACTGGGAGCTGGAAACACCATATATTTT.

In its sample, this clone was seen once. The rearrangement uses TRBV6-5 and TRBJ1-1; 7 bases align to TRBD1. CDR3 length: 11 amino acids. Unmatched junction bases numbered 1, after V lost 5 bases and J lost 7 bases. The V gene's germline CDR1 is MNHEY and CDR2 SVGAGI. This chain's CDR3 is CASSGTVEAFF. The CDR3 DNA sequence: TGTGCCAGCAGTGGGACAGTTGAAGCTTTCTTT.

The chain is built from TRBV4-2 and TRBJ1-3, with 9 bases aligning to TRBD1. The CDR3 covers 19 residues. With V trimmed by 4 bases and J by 0 bases, 13 bases remained unmatched. Per the germline V gene, CDR1 is LGHNA and CDR2 is YNFKEQ. The CDR3 DNA is TGTGCCAGCAGCCTACAAACCGGGACAGGGACAAACTCTGGAAACACCATATATTTT. Translating it yields CASSLQTGTGTNSGNTIYF.

The V call is TRBV15, the J call TRBJ2-5; D is uncertain. The CDR3 has 16 residues. From germline, CDR1 is LNHNV and CDR2 YYDKDF (reference sequence). V was clipped by 0 bases and J by 5 bases, with 16 bases between them. CDR3 nucleotide sequence: TGTGCCACCAGCAGAGATGGAGACCCAAATGAGGAGACCCAGTACTTC. Its translation: CATSRDGDPNEETQYF.

The genes are TRBV2 and TRBJ1-3; D is perhaps TRBD1 (5 bases). CDR3 length equals 15 residues. Germline V gene lookup returns CDR1 SNHLY and CDR2 FYNNEI. Trimming pared 6 bases from V and 0 bases from J, leaving 12 bases between. The CDR3 bases are TGTGCCAGCAGAATCTCGACAGACTCTGGAAACACCATATATTTT. Protein sequence: CASRISTDSGNTIYF.

The rearrangement uses TRBV27 and TRBJ1-1; 9 bases are shared with TRBD1. J gave up 7 bases and V 4 bases, and 10 bases lay outside the gene matches. The CDR3 extends over 15 amino acids. Germline CDR1 MNHEY, CDR2 SMNVEV (reference sequence). The CDR3 is CASSSPGQGMGEAFF. The CDR3 region has the DNA TGTGCCAGCAGTTCACCGGGACAGGGAATGGGTGAAGCTTTCTTT.